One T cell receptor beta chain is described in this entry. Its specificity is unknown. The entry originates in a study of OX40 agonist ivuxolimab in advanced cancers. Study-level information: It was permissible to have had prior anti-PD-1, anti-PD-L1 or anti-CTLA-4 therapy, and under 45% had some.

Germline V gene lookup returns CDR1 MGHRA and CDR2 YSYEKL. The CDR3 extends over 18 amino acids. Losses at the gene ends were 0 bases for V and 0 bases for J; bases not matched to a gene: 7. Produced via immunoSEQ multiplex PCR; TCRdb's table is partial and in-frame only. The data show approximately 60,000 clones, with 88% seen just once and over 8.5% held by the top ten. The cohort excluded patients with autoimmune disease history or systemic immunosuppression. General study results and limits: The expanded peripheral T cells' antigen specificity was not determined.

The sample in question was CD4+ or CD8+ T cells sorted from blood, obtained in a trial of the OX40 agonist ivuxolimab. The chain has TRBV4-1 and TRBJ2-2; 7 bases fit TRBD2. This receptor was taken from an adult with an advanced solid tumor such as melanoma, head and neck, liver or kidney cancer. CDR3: CASSQENGAGANTGELFF. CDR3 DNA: TGCGCCAGCAGCCAAGAGAATGGGGCGGGGGCGAACACCGGGGAGCTGTTTTTT.